This T cell receptor beta chain is drawn from a study of blood T cell repertoires in COVID-19. As for the study in general: Nucleic acid was either cDNA or gDNA, and it came from T cells, B-cell-depleted T cells, or PBMCs.

Trimming took 3 bases from V and 3 from J, leaving 8 bases between them. The CDR3 runs 13 residues. Germline values: CDR1 PRHDT, CDR2 FYEKMQ (reference sequence). This clone was detected only once. In the original analysis: Estimation of nucleated cell counts relied on the amplification of reference gene primers. Using immunoSEQ multiplex PCR, the repertoire was profiled, and TCRdb retains in-frame clones only, with some absent. The V and J calls and clone size come from that table; D and trimming were worked out from the DNA. The sample records roughly 190,000 clones, around 80% being singletons. This receptor was identified in a woman between 45 and 65 years old with acute or convalescent COVID-19. The V call is TRBV13, the J call TRBJ1-1; possibly TRBD1 for D (5 bases). The material sequenced was peripheral blood. The CDR3 DNA sequence: TGTGCCAGCAGCTTGTGGGGGGACACTGAAGCTTTCTTT. The encoded protein is CASSLWGDTEAFF.